This T cell receptor beta chain was retrieved from a study of CD8 T cells in ankylosing spondylitis. A single record per CDR3 protein comes from TCRdb applying MiXCR to the 5' RACE reads. The table has some 340,000 distinct CDR3 sequences, roughly 15% seen once. As regards this clonotype: Its antigen is not identified.

Notes on the study in general: Relatively rare in peripheral blood, disease-linked clones were also CD8+. Reactive arthritis synovial fluid and blood were previously reported to contain some motif variants.

CDR3 length: 14 amino acids. CDR1 SGHRS and CDR2 YFSETQ come from the germline V gene. With 5 bases clipped from V and 7 bases from J, the junction kept 7 bases outside the gene matches. This receptor was taken from a male donor with ankylosing spondylitis or in good health (not recorded which). This rearrangement joins TRBV5-1 to TRBJ1-5; 9 bases map to TRBD1. Input material: blood, either unsorted or a sorted T cell fraction (not recorded which). The CDR3: CASSPTGGEQPQHF. The CDR3 DNA follows: TGCGCCAGCAGTCCGACAGGGGGTGAACAGCCCCAGCATTTT. Looking up the rest from reference TRBV5-1 and TRBJ1-5 gives the full variable domain: KAGVTQTPRYLIKTRGQQVTLSCSPISGHRSVSWYQQTPGQGLQFLFEYFSETQRNKGNFPGRFSGRQFSNSRSEMNVSTLELGDSALYLCASSPTGGEQPQHFGDGTRLSIL.